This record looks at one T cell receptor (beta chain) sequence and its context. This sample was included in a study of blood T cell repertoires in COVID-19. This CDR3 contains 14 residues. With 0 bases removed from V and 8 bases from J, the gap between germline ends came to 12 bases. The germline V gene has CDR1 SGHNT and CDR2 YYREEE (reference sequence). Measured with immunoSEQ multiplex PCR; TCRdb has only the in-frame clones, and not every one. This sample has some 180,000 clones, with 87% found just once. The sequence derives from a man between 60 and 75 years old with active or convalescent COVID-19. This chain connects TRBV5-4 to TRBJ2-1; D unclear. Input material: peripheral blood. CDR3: CASSLASGADEQFF. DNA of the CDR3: TGTGCCAGCAGCTTGGCCTCTGGAGCCGATGAGCAGTTCTTC. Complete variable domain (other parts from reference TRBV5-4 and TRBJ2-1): ETGVTQSPTHLIKTRGQQVTLRCSSQSGHNTVSWYQQALGQGPQFIFQYYREEENGRGNFPPRFSGLQFPNYSSELNVNALELDDSALYLCASSLASGADEQFFGPGTRLTVL.